This TCR beta chain was captured by sequencing in a study of technical replicates of blood from a handful of donors. Produced via immunoSEQ multiplex PCR; TCRdb's table is partial and in-frame only. The sample carries some 76,000 clones, under 99% recorded once. With V trimmed by 5 bases and J by 5 bases, 12 bases remained unmatched. CDR1 is SGHNT and CDR2 is YENEEA in the germline V gene. There are 16 residues in the CDR3. The sequence was collected from a human donor in good health. This sequence joins TRBV11-3 and TRBJ2-7; 10 bases agree with TRBD2. The sample was T cells isolated from PBMCs. The chain's CDR3 is CASSPFPVAGGDEQYF. CDR3 bases: TGTGCCAGCAGCCCATTTCCAGTAGCGGGAGGCGACGAGCAGTACTTC.